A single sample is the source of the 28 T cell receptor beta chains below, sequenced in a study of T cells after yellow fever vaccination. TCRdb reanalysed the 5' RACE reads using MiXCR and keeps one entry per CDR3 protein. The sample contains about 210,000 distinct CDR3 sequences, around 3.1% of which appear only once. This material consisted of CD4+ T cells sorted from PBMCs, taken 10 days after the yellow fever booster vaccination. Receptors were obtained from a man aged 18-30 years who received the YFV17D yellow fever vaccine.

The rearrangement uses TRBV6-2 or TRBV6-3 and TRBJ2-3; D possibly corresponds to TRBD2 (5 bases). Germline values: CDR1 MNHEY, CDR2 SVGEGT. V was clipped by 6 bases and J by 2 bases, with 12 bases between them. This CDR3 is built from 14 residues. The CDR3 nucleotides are TGTGCCAGCAGAATAGGAGGATCCACAGATACGCAGTATTTT. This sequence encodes CASRIGGSTDTQYF.

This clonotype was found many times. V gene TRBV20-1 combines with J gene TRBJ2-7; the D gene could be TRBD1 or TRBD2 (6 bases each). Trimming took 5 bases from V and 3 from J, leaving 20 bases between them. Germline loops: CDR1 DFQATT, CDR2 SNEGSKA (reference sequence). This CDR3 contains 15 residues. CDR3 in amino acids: CSAASSPGAFYEQYV. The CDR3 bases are TGCAGTGCTGCCTCCTCCCCGGGGGCGTTCTACGAGCAGTACGTC.

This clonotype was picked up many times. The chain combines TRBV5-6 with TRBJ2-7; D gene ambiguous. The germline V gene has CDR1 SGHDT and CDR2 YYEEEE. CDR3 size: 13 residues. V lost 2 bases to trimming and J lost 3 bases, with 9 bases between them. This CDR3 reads CASSFGQIYEQYV. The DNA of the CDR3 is TGTGCCAGCAGCTTCGGTCAGATCTACGAGCAGTACGTC.

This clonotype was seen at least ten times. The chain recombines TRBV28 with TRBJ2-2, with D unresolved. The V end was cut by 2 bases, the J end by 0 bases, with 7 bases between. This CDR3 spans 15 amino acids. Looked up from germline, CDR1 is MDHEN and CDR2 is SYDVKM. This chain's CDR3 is CASSLGLANTGELFF. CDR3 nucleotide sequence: TGTGCCAGCAGTTTAGGGTTGGCGAACACCGGGGAGCTGTTTTTT.

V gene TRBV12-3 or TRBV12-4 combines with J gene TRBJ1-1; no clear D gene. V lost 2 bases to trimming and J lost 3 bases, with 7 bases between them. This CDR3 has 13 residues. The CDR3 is CASSLRWDTEAFF. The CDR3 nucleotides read TGTGCCAGCAGTTTAAGGTGGGACACTGAAGCTTTCTTT.

CDR3 residues: CASSPVIEGRDGYTF. The CDR3 DNA reads as TGTGCCAGCTCACCTGTCATTGAGGGGAGGGATGGCTACACCTTC. The rearrangement uses TRBV18 and TRBJ1-2, with D perhaps TRBD1 (5 bases). V was cut by 3 bases and J by 6 bases, with 17 bases left in between. CDR3 length equals 15 residues. CDR1 is KGHSH and CDR2 is LQKENI in the germline V gene.

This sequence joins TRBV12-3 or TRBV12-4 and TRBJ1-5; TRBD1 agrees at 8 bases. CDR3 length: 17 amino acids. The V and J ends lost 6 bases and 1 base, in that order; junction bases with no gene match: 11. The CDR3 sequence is CASSPGQGWISNQPQHF. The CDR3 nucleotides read TGTGCCAGCAGCCCTGGACAGGGTTGGATCAGCAATCAGCCCCAGCATTTT.

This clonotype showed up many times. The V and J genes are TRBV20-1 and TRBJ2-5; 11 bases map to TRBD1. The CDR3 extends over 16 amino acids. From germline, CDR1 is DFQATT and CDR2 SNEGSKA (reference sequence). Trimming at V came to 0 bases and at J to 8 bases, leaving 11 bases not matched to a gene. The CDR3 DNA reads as TGCAGTGCTAGAGATCCAGGACAGGGGGCTTGGGGTACCCAGTACTTC. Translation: CSARDPGQGAWGTQYF.

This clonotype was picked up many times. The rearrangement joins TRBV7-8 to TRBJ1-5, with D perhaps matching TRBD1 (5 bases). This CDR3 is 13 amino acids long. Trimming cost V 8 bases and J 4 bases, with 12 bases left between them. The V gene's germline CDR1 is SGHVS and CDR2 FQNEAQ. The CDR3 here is CASRGGMNQPQHF. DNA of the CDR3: TGTGCCAGCCGGGGGGGTATGAATCAGCCCCAGCATTTT.

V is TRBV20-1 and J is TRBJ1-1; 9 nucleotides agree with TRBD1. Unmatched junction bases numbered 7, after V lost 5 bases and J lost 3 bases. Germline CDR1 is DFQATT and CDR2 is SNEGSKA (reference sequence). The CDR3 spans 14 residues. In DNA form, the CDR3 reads TGCAGTGCTGGGGACAGGGCCGTTGACACTGAAGCTTTCTTT. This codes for CSAGDRAVDTEAFF.

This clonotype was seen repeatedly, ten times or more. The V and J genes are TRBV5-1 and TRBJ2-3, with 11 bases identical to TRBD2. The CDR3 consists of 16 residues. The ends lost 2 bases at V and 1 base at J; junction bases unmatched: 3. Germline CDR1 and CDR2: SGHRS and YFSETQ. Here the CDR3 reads CASSLSTSGGTDTQYF. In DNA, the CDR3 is TGCGCCAGCAGCTTATCGACTAGCGGGGGCACAGATACGCAGTATTTT.

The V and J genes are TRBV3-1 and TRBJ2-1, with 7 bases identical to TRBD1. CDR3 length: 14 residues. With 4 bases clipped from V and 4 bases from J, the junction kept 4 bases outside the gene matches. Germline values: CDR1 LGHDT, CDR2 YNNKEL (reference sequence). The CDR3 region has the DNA TGTGCCAGCAGCCCTTTGGGACAGTACAATGAGCAGTTCTTC. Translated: CASSPLGQYNEQFF.

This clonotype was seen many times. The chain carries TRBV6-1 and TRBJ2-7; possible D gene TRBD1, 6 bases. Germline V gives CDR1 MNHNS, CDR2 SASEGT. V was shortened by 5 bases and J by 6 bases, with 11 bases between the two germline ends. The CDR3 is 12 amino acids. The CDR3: CASSPQGTEQYF. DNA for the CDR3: TGTGCCAGCAGTCCACAGGGAACCGAGCAGTACTTC.

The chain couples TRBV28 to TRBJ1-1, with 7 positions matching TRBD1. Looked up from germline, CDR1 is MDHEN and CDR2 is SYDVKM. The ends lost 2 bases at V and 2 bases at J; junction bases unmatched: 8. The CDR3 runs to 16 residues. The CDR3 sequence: CASSLGGGQLNTEAFF. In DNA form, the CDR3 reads TGTGCCAGCAGTTTAGGCGGGGGACAGCTTAACACTGAAGCTTTCTTT. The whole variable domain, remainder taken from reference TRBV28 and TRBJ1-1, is DVKVTQSSRYLVKRTGEKVFLECVQDMDHENMFWYRQDPGLGLRLIYFSYDVKMKEKGDIPEGYSVSREKKERFSLILESASTNQTSMYLCASSLGGGQLNTEAFFGQGTRLTVV.

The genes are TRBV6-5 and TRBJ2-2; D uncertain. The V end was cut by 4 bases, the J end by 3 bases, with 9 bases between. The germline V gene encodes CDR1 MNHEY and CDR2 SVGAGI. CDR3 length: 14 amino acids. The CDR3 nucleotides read TGTGCCAGCAGTTCCCTCCTAGACACCGGGGAGCTGTTTTTT. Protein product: CASSSLLDTGELFF.

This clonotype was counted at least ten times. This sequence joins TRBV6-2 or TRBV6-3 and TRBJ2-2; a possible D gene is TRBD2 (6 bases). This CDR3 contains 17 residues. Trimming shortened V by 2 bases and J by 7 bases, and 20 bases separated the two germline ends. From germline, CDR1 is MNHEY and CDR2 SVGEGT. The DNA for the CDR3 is TGTGCCAGCAGTTACATGAGTAGTCCGGGACTCATCGGGGAGCTGTTTTTT. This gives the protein CASSYMSSPGLIGELFF.

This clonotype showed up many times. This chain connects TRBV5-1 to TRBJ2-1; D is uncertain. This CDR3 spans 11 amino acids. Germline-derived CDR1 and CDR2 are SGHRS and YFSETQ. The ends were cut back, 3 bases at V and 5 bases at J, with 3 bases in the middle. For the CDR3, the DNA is TGCGCCAGCAGCTCGGACAATGAGCAGTTCTTC. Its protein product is CASSSDNEQFF. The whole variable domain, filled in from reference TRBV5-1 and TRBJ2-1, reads KAGVTQTPRYLIKTRGQQVTLSCSPISGHRSVSWYQQTPGQGLQFLFEYFSETQRNKGNFPGRFSGRQFSNSRSEMNVSTLELGDSALYLCASSSDNEQFFGPGTRLTVL.

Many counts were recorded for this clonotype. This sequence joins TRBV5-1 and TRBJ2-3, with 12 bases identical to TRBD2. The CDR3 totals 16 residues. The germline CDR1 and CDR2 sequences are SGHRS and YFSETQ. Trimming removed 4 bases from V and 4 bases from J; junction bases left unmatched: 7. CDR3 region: CASSRLAGGQSDTQYF. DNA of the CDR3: TGCGCCAGCAGCCGGCTAGCGGGGGGGCAGTCAGATACGCAGTATTTT.

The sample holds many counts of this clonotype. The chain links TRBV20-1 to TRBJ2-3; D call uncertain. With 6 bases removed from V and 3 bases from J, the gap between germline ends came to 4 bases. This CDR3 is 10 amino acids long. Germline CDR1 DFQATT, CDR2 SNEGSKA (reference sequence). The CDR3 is CSAQTDTQYF. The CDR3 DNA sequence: TGCAGTGCACAAACAGATACGCAGTATTTT.

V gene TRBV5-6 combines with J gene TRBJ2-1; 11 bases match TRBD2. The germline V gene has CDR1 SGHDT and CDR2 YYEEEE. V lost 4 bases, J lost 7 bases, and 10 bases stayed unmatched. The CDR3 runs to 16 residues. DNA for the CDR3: TGTGCCAGCAGCAACCAGGGACTAGCGGAGAGGAATGAGCAGTTCTTC. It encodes CASSNQGLAERNEQFF.

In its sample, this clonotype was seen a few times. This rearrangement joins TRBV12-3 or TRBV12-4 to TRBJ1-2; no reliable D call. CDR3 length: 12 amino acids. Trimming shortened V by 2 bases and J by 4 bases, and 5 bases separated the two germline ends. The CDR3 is CASSLSSYGYTF. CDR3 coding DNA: TGTGCCAGCAGTTTAAGCAGCTATGGCTACACCTTC.

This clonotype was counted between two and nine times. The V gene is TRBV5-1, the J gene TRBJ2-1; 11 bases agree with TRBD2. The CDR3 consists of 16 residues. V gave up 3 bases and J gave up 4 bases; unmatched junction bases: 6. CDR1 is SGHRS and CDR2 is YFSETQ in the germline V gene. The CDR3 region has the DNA TGCGCCAGCAGCTCTAGCGGGGGGATCCTTTACAATGAGCAGTTCTTC. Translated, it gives CASSSSGGILYNEQFF. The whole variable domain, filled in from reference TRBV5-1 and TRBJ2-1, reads KAGVTQTPRYLIKTRGQQVTLSCSPISGHRSVSWYQQTPGQGLQFLFEYFSETQRNKGNFPGRFSGRQFSNSRSEMNVSTLELGDSALYLCASSSSGGILYNEQFFGPGTRLTVL.

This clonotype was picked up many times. CDR3 nucleotides: TGTGCCAGCAGCTTAATCGGAGGGGGTACCGAGCAGTACGTC. This sequence encodes CASSLIGGGTEQYV. This sequence joins TRBV7-9 and TRBJ2-7; D is perhaps TRBD1 or TRBD2 (6 bases each). V was shortened by 2 bases and J by 6 bases, with 14 bases between the two germline ends. The CDR3 has 14 residues. The V gene's germline CDR1 is SEHNR and CDR2 FQNEAQ (reference sequence).

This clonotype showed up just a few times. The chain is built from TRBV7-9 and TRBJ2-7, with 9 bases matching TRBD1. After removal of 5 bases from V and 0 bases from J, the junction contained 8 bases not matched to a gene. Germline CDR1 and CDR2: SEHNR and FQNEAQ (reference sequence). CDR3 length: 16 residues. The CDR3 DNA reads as TGTGCCAGCAGCCGGACCGGGACAGGGAGCTCCTACGAGCAGTACTTC. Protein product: CASSRTGTGSSYEQYF.

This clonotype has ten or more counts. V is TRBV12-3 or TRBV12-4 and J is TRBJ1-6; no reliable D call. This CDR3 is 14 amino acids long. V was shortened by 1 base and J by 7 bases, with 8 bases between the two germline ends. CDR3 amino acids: CASSLGALNSPLHF. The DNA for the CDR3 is TGTGCCAGCAGTTTAGGGGCCCTAAATTCACCCCTCCACTTT.

CDR3 DNA sequence: TGTGCCAGCAGAAAAGGGGGCTCCACTGGGGCCAACGTCCTGACTTTC. Translating it yields CASRKGGSTGANVLTF. V is TRBV27 and J is TRBJ2-6; 7 nucleotides line up with TRBD1. CDR1 MNHEY and CDR2 SMNVEV come from the germline V gene (reference sequence). V was pared by 6 bases and J by 2 bases, with 7 bases of the junction left unmatched. This CDR3 has 16 residues.

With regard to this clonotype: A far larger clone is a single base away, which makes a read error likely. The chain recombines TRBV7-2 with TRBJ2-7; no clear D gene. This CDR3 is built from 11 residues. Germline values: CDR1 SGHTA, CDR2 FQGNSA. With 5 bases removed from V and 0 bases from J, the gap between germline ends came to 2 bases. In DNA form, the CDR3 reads TGTGCCAGCAGCGCCTCCTACGAGCAGTACTTC. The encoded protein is CASSASYEQYF.

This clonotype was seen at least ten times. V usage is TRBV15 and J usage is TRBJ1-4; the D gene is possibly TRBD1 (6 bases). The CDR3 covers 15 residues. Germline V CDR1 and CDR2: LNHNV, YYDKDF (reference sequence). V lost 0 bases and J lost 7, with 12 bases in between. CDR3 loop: CATSREKGVGEKLFF. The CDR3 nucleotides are TGTGCCACCAGCAGAGAAAAGGGGGTGGGTGAAAAACTGTTTTTT.